This TCR beta chain is drawn from a study of T-cell reconstitution after alpha-beta-depleted transplantation in children. Study-wide results and caveats: Expanded clones from the graft, numbering several hundred, reportedly supplied alpha-beta T cells about two months after transplant.

In the case of this clonotype: The antigen remains undetermined.

This CDR3 is built from 14 residues. V lost 6 bases, J lost 4 bases, and 15 bases lay in between. This sample's TCRbeta library carried unique molecular identifier barcodes. TCRdb analysed the PCR reads with MiXCR anew, one entry per CDR3 protein. The data hold around 200,000 distinct CDR3 sequences, with roughly 15% observed a single time. The specimen comprised PBMCs, mostly from graft donor cells, sampled 360 days after TCRalphabeta/CD19-depleted stem cell transplant. The chain carries TRBV12-3 or TRBV12-4 and TRBJ1-2, with D uncertain. The receptor comes from a male patient aged 2-15 years who had a stem cell transplant for acute lymphoblastic leukemia, so the T cells may come from the graft donor. The CDR3 sequence: CASSRGRTFYGYTF. The CDR3 DNA sequence: TGTGCCAGCAGCCGAGGACGGACCTTCTATGGCTACACCTTC.